This passage covers 4 T cell receptor beta chains from one sample sequenced in a study of OX40 agonist ivuxolimab in advanced cancers. TCRdb's table, derived via immunoSEQ multiplex PCR, lists solely in-frame clones and lacks some. Seen here are just under 95,000 clones, around 87% observed once, and the top ten hold about 0.3%. The input for sequencing was CD4+ or CD8+ T cells sorted from blood, taken in a trial of the OX40 agonist ivuxolimab. Source of these receptors: an adult with an advanced solid tumor such as melanoma, head and neck, liver or kidney cancer.

The V gene is TRBV9, the J gene TRBJ2-7, with D possibly matching TRBD1 (5 bases). CDR3 size: 15 residues. Germline V lookup: CDR1 SGDLS, CDR2 YYNGEE. The V gene lost 4 bases and the J gene lost 2 bases, with 16 bases spanning the gap. The CDR3 here is CASSPRGQGAYEQYF. The CDR3 region has the DNA TGTGCCAGCAGCCCCCGTGGGCAGGGCGCCTACGAGCAGTACTTC.

The count of this clone is one. CDR3 DNA: TGTGCCAGCAGCTTTGAGGGTTGGGGTTACAATGAGCAGTTCTTC. It yields the protein CASSFEGWGYNEQFF. The chain combines TRBV11-1 with TRBJ2-1; perhaps TRBD2 as D (5 bases). Per germline, CDR1 SGHAT and CDR2 FQDESV (reference sequence). The length of the CDR3 is 15 residues. The ends were cut back, 3 bases at V and 4 bases at J, with 13 bases in the middle.

J is TRBJ1-6 and V is TRBV5-6; 7 bases line up with TRBD1. Germline trimming cut 2 bases from V and 3 bases from J; bases unmatched to any gene: 5. Germline-derived CDR1 and CDR2 are SGHDT and YYEEEE. The CDR3 is made up of 16 amino acids. The CDR3 sequence: CASSLPGQVYNSPLHF. DNA of the CDR3: TGTGCCAGCAGCTTACCTGGACAGGTCTATAATTCACCCCTCCACTTT. The variable domain in full, completed from reference TRBV5-6 and TRBJ1-6, reads DAGVTQSPTHLIKTRGQQVTLRCSPKSGHDTVSWYQQALGQGPQFIFQYYEEEERQRGNFPDRFSGHQFPNYSSELNVNALLLGDSALYLCASSLPGQVYNSPLHFGNGTRLTVT.

The V and J genes are TRBV18 and TRBJ1-5, with 8 nucleotides matching TRBD1. V was clipped by 4 bases and J by 1 base; unmatched bases: 12. The length of the CDR3 is 18 residues. Germline loops: CDR1 KGHSH, CDR2 LQKENI. The CDR3 reads CASSLGTGPPRSNQPQHF. The CDR3 region has the DNA TGTGCCAGCTCACTTGGGACAGGACCGCCGAGGAGCAATCAGCCCCAGCATTTT.